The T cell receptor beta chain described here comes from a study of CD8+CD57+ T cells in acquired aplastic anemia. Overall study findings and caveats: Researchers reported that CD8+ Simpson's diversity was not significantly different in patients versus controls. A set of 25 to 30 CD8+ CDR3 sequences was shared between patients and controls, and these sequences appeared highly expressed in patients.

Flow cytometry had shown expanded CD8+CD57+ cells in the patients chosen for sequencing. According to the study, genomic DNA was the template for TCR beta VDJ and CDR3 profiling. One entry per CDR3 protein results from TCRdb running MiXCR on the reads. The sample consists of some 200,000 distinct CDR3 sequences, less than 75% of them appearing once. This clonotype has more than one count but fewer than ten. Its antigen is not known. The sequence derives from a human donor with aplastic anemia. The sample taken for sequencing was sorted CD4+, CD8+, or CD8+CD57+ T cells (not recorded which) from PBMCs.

CDR3 region: CASSVGPGYEQYF. CDR3 in DNA: TGTGCCAGTAGTGTGGGCCCCGGATACGAGCAGTACTTC. The chain links TRBV19 to TRBJ2-7; no clear D gene. This CDR3 region has 13 residues. Germline CDR1 reads LNHDA; CDR2 reads SQIVND (reference sequence). The V gene lost 5 bases and the J gene lost 4 bases, with 12 bases spanning the gap.